This T cell receptor beta chain was found in a study of control samples from healthy donors and cancer patients. Generated by immunoSEQ multiplex PCR, the TCRdb table keeps only in-frame clones and is missing some. The repertoire has around 120,000 clones, 80% to 95% of them found once; the top ten carry 7.8%. The CDR3 is 15 residues long. The germline gives CDR1 MNHEY, CDR2 SVGAGI. Of note for this clone: One end of the junction varies from germline; a read error may be responsible.

The receptor comes from a woman between 18 and 29 years old in good health. Input material: blood. V is TRBV6-5 and J is TRBJ2-1; 10 bases map to TRBD2. The CDR3 DNA sequence: TGTGCCGGCAGCGCCTGGACTAGCGGATACAATGAGCAGTTCTTC. As protein: CAGSAWTSGYNEQFF.